The 24 T cell receptor beta chains presented below share a single source sample, sequenced in a study of OX40 agonist ivuxolimab in advanced cancers. The protocol was immunoSEQ multiplex PCR, while the TCRdb copy is restricted to in-frame clones and leaves out a portion. The sample contains approximately 80,000 clones, more than 90% of which appear only once. The sequencing used CD4+ or CD8+ T cells sorted from blood, collected in a trial of the OX40 agonist ivuxolimab. Receptor source: an adult with an advanced solid tumor such as melanoma, head and neck, liver or kidney cancer.

The chain recombines TRBV9 with TRBJ2-6; D gene unclear. The CDR3 loop spans 17 amino acids. Germline V gene data show CDR1 as SGDLS and CDR2 as YYNGEE. Trimming removed 7 bases at V and 5 bases at J, with 22 bases between. CDR3: CASVDMYSQSRANVLTF. CDR3 bases: TGTGCCAGCGTAGACATGTACTCACAAAGTCGGGCCAACGTCCTGACTTTC.

The chain couples TRBV9 to TRBJ2-3; possibly TRBD2 for D (6 bases). The CDR3 totals 15 residues. Germline V gives CDR1 SGDLS, CDR2 YYNGEE. V lost 1 base, J lost 4 bases, and 13 bases lay in between. CDR3: CASSVIPSVPDTQYF. The CDR3 DNA follows: TGTGCCAGCAGCGTAATCCCTAGCGTCCCAGATACGCAGTATTTT.

The rearrangement joins TRBV7-9 to TRBJ1-1, with 9 bases lining up with TRBD1. The CDR3 consists of 16 residues. J lost 1 base, V lost 2 bases, and 5 bases had no gene match. Germline CDR1 and CDR2: SEHNR and FQNEAQ (reference sequence). The CDR3 here is CASSLLGTGQNTEAFF. The CDR3 region has the DNA TGTGCCAGCAGCTTACTTGGGACAGGGCAGAACACTGAAGCTTTCTTT.

This chain links TRBV10-3 with TRBJ2-5; D call uncertain. Germline CDR1 ENHRY, CDR2 SYGVKD. The CDR3 is made up of 14 amino acids. Trimming removed 3 bases at V and 5 bases at J, with 13 bases between. The CDR3 nucleotides read TGTGCCATCAGTGAATCGGCCCGAGGTGAGACCCAGTACTTC. It translates to CAISESARGETQYF.

The chain carries TRBV28 and TRBJ1-3, with a possible D match to TRBD1 (6 bases). Trimming stripped 4 bases from V and 0 bases from J, with 10 bases between. Per germline, CDR1 MDHEN and CDR2 SYDVKM. The CDR3 length is 15 residues. CDR3 nucleotides: TGTGCCAGCAGTTACAGGGTCCTCTCTGGAAACACCATATATTTT. This encodes CASSYRVLSGNTIYF.

This rearrangement joins TRBV9 to TRBJ1-3; D possibly corresponds to TRBD1 (5 bases). CDR1 is SGDLS and CDR2 is YYNGEE in the germline V gene. The length of the CDR3 is 16 residues. V gave up 2 bases and J gave up 0 bases, with 12 bases separating them. CDR3 region: CASSVGQPSSGNTIYF. CDR3 DNA sequence: TGTGCCAGCAGCGTGGGGCAGCCGAGCTCTGGAAACACCATATATTTT. The variable domain in full, completed from reference TRBV9 and TRBJ1-3, reads DSGVTQTPKHLITATGQRVTLRCSPRSGDLSVYWYQQSLDQGLQFLIQYYNGEERAKGNILERFSAQQFPDLHSELNLSSLELGDSALYFCASSVGQPSSGNTIYFGEGSWLTVV.

This rearrangement joins TRBV11-2 to TRBJ2-7; 14 nucleotides agree with TRBD2. This CDR3 has 16 residues. J was trimmed by 4 bases and V by 5 bases; bases with no gene match: 7. Germline-derived CDR1 and CDR2 are SGHAT and FQNNGV. CDR3 DNA: TGTGCCAGCAGCACCCGACTAGCGGGAGGGCAATACGAGCAGTACTTC. This codes for CASSTRLAGGQYEQYF.

This clone was seen a single time. The chain carries TRBV6-5 and TRBJ1-2; tentative D call: TRBD1 (5 bases). Germline loops: CDR1 MNHEY, CDR2 SVGAGI. This CDR3 spans 15 amino acids. Trimming stripped 5 bases from V and 2 bases from J, with 15 bases between. CDR3 DNA sequence: TGTGCCAGCAGTGGGGCCCGGGGCGGGAACTATGGCTACACCTTC. The encoded protein is CASSGARGGNYGYTF.

The chain recombines TRBV19 with TRBJ2-3; TRBD2 matches 9 bases. CDR1 LNHDA and CDR2 SQIVND come from the germline V gene (reference sequence). The CDR3 contains 14 residues. The ends lost 3 bases at V and 5 bases at J; junction bases unmatched: 3. The CDR3 sequence: CASSIRTSVDTQYF. The CDR3 bases are TGTGCCAGTAGTATTAGGACTAGCGTAGATACGCAGTATTTT.

This chain connects TRBV6-5 to TRBJ1-5; 8 bases are shared with TRBD1. CDR1 MNHEY and CDR2 SVGAGI come from the germline V gene. The CDR3 is 14 amino acids. With 6 bases clipped from V and 6 bases from J, the junction kept 7 bases outside the gene matches. CDR3 sequence: CASRDTGGSQPQHF. The CDR3 nucleotides read TGTGCCAGCAGGGATACAGGGGGTAGTCAGCCCCAGCATTTT.

The chain carries TRBV4-2 and TRBJ2-1; D is uncertain. Germline CDR1 is LGHNA and CDR2 is YNFKEQ. This CDR3 comprises 13 residues. V was trimmed by 0 bases and J by 8 bases, leaving 8 bases between them. The CDR3 DNA follows: TGTGCCAGCAGCCAAGATCAGGACCATGAGCAGTTCTTC. Translation: CASSQDQDHEQFF.

This sequence joins TRBV5-1 and TRBJ1-4; TRBD1 might be the D (5 bases). Germline CDR1 reads SGHRS; CDR2 reads YFSETQ. The CDR3 is made up of 16 amino acids. Trimming stripped 0 bases from V and 5 bases from J, with 14 bases between. The CDR3 is CASSLASTVPNEKLFF. CDR3 nucleotide sequence: TGCGCCAGCAGCTTGGCCTCGACAGTACCGAATGAAAAACTGTTTTTT.

The genes are TRBV28 and TRBJ2-3, with a weak D call TRBD2 (6 bases). V lost 9 bases to trimming and J lost 4 bases, with 32 bases between them. Germline V CDR1 and CDR2: MDHEN, SYDVKM. This CDR3 is 19 amino acids long. In nucleotides, the CDR3 is TGTGCCAGTTCCCCGGCGTCCCGACGGCTCGGGAGAGGCGCAGATACGCAGTATTTT. This sequence encodes CASSPASRRLGRGADTQYF.

The J gene is TRBJ2-3, the V gene TRBV29-1, with D possibly matching TRBD2 (6 bases). Looked up from germline, CDR1 is SQVTM and CDR2 is ANQGSEA. Trimming stripped 4 bases from V and 0 bases from J, with 17 bases between. This CDR3 contains 16 residues. The CDR3 protein is CSVAGSRASSTDTQYF. In DNA, the CDR3 is TGCAGCGTTGCCGGGAGTAGGGCTTCTAGCACAGATACGCAGTATTTT.

The CDR3 DNA reads TGTGCCTGGCATACAGGGGGCCATGGCTACACCTTC. Its translation: CAWHTGGHGYTF. The J gene is TRBJ1-2, the V gene TRBV30, with 9 nucleotides matching TRBD1. Germline V gene data show CDR1 as GTSNPN and CDR2 as SVGIG (reference sequence). This CDR3 spans 12 amino acids. The junction had 4 bases not matched to a gene; V was cut back by 5 bases and J by 6 bases.

The chain carries TRBV5-1 and TRBJ2-5; TRBD1 matches at 8 bases. Looked up from germline, CDR1 is SGHRS and CDR2 is YFSETQ. With V trimmed by 2 bases and J by 6 bases, 6 bases remained unmatched. The CDR3 spans 14 residues. The CDR3 is CASSFTDRGQTQYF. In DNA form, the CDR3 reads TGCGCCAGCAGCTTTACTGACAGGGGTCAGACCCAGTACTTC.

This clone was observed a single time. The chain combines TRBV15 with TRBJ2-7; 10 positions agree with TRBD1. Germline assignment: CDR1 LNHNV and CDR2 YYDKDF (reference sequence). V lost 0 bases, J lost 6 bases, and 2 bases stayed unmatched. The CDR3 loop spans 14 amino acids. CDR3 region: CATSRDRTGGEQYF. The CDR3 coding sequence is TGTGCCACCAGCAGAGATAGGACAGGGGGCGAGCAGTACTTC.

This chain uses TRBV25-1 with TRBJ2-7; D unresolved. Germline lookup yields CDR1 MGHDK and CDR2 SYGVNS. The V gene lost 3 bases and the J gene lost 0 bases, with 6 bases spanning the gap. CDR3 size: 13 residues. The CDR3 nucleotides are TGTGCCAGCAGTGATGCCCTCTCCTACGAGCAGTACTTC. Translating it yields CASSDALSYEQYF.

V gene TRBV28 combines with J gene TRBJ2-7, with D hard to call. Per the germline V gene, CDR1 is MDHEN and CDR2 is SYDVKM. The CDR3 runs to 12 residues. V shed 4 bases and J shed 6 bases, with 10 bases lying between them. This CDR3 is CASSSPYREQYF. The CDR3 DNA is TGTGCCAGCAGTTCCCCGTACCGCGAGCAGTACTTC.

The chain links TRBV7-2 to TRBJ1-2; D gene unclear. The ends were cut back, 2 bases at V and 4 bases at J, with 8 bases in the middle. The CDR3 sequence is 13 residues long. Germline loops: CDR1 SGHTA, CDR2 FQGNSA. The CDR3 sequence: CASSLTDAYGYTF. CDR3 nucleotides: TGTGCCAGCAGCTTAACAGACGCCTATGGCTACACCTTC.

The V call is TRBV19, the J call TRBJ1-4, with 7 bases aligning to TRBD1. There are 13 residues in the CDR3. Per germline, CDR1 LNHDA and CDR2 SQIVND (reference sequence). J gave up 8 bases and V 9 bases, and 9 bases lay outside the gene matches. In DNA form, the CDR3 reads TGTGCCAGCAACAGGGGAGCGGGAGAAAAACTGTTTTTT. This codes for CASNRGAGEKLFF.

The chain couples TRBV6-5 to TRBJ1-3, with TRBD1 as a possible D gene (6 bases). This CDR3 has 14 residues. V lost 5 bases to trimming and J lost 0 bases, with 8 bases between them. Per the germline V gene, CDR1 is MNHEY and CDR2 is SVGAGI. The CDR3 is CASSETGSGNTIYF. CDR3 in DNA: TGTGCCAGCAGTGAGACAGGCTCTGGAAACACCATATATTTT.

V is TRBV7-9 and J is TRBJ2-3, with 11 bases identical to TRBD2. This CDR3 region has 16 residues. Unmatched junction bases numbered 6, after V lost 5 bases and J lost 2 bases. Germline V lookup: CDR1 SEHNR, CDR2 FQNEAQ (reference sequence). The CDR3 loop reads CASSQTSGEPTDTQYF. The CDR3 DNA is TGTGCCAGCAGCCAGACTAGCGGGGAACCCACAGATACGCAGTATTTT.

The chain couples TRBV18 to TRBJ2-4; no definite D call. Trimming removed 2 bases from V and 5 bases from J, with 7 bases in between. The length of the CDR3 is 13 residues. The germline CDR1 and CDR2 sequences are KGHSH and LQKENI. The CDR3 here is CASSPGNQNIQYF. As DNA, the CDR3 is TGTGCCAGCTCACCAGGGAACCAAAACATTCAGTACTTC.